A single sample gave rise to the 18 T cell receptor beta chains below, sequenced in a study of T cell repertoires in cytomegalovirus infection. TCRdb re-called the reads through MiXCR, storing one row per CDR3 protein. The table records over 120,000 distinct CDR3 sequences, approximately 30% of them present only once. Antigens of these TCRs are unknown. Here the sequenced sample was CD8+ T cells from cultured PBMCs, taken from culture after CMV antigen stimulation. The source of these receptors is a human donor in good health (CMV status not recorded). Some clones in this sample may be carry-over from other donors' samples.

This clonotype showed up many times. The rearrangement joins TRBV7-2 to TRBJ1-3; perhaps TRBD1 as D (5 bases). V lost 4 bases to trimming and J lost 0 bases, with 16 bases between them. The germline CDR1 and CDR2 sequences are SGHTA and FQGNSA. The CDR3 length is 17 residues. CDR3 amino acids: CASSSKGPDHSGNTIYF. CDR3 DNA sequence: TGTGCCAGCAGCTCAAAGGGACCGGACCACTCTGGAAACACCATATATTTT. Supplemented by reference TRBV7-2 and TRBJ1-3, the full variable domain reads GAGVSQSPSNKVTEKGKDVELRCDPISGHTALYWYRQSLGQGLEFLIYFQGNSAPDKSGLPSDRFSAERTGGSVSTLTIQRTQQEDSAVYLCASSSKGPDHSGNTIYFGEGSWLTVV.

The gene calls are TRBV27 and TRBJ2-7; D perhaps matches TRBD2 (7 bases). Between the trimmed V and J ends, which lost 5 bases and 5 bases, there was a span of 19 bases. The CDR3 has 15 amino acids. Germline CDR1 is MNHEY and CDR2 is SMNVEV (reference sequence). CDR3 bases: TGTGCCAGCAGTCCAAAAAGGGGGGGCAGGAACGAGCAGTACTTC. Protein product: CASSPKRGGRNEQYF.

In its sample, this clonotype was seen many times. The CDR3, as DNA: TGCAGTGCTTCACCCGGGACAGGGGACGTCTTTAACTATGGCTACACCTTC. It yields the protein CSASPGTGDVFNYGYTF. J is TRBJ1-2 and V is TRBV20-1; 10 nucleotides align to TRBD1. The J segment lost 1 base and the V segment lost 5 bases, leaving 13 bases of the junction unmatched. Germline CDR1 and CDR2: DFQATT and SNEGSKA (reference sequence). The CDR3 extends over 17 amino acids.

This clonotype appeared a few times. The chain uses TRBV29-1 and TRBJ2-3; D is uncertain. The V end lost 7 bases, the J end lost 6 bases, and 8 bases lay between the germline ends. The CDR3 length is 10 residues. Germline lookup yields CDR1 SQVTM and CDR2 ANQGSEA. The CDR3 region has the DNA TGCAGCGCCCTAAAGGATACGCAGTATTTT. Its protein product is CSALKDTQYF.

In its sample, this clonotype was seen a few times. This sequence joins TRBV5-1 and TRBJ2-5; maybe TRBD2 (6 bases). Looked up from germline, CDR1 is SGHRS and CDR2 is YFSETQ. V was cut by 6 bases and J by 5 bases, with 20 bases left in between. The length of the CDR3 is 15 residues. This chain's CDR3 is CASTSRGTYAETQYF. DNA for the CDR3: TGCGCCAGCACCTCACGGGGGACCTACGCTGAGACCCAGTACTTC. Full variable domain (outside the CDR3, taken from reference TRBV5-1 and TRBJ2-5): KAGVTQTPRYLIKTRGQQVTLSCSPISGHRSVSWYQQTPGQGLQFLFEYFSETQRNKGNFPGRFSGRQFSNSRSEMNVSTLELGDSALYLCASTSRGTYAETQYFGPGTRLLVL.

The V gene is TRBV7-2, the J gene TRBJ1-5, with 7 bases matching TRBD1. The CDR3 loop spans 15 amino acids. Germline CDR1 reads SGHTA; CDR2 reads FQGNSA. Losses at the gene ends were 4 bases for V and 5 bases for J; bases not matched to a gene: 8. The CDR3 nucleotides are TGTGCCAGCAGCTCCGACAGGGAGTGGTATCAGCCCCAGCATTTT. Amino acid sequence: CASSSDREWYQPQHF.

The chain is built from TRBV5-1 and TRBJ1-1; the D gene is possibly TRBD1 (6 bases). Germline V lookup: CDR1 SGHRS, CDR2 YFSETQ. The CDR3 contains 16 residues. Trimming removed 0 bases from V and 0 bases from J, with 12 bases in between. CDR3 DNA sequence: TGCGCCAGCAGCTTGGCCGGGGGCAGGATGAACACTGAAGCTTTCTTT. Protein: CASSLAGGRMNTEAFF.

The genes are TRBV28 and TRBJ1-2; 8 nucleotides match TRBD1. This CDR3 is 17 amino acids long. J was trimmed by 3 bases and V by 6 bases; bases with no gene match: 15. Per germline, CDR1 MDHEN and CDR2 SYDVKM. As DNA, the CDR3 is TGTGCCAGCAGCTCTCCCTCGACAGGGGTGATCGACTATGGCTACACCTTC. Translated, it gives CASSSPSTGVIDYGYTF.

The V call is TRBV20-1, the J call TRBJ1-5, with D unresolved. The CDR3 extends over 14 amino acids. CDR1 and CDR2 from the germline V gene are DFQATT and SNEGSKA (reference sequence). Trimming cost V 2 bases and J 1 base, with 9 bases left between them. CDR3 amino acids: CSARTEKSNQPQHF. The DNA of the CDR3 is TGCAGTGCTAGAACAGAGAAGAGCAATCAGCCCCAGCATTTT.

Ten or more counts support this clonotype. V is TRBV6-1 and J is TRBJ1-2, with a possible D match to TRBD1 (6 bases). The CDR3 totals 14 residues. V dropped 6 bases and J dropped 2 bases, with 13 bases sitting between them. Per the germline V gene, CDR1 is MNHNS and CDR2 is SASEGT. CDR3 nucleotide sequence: TGTGCCAGCAGCTCCACCGGGACAAACTATGGCTACACCTTC. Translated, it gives CASSSTGTNYGYTF.

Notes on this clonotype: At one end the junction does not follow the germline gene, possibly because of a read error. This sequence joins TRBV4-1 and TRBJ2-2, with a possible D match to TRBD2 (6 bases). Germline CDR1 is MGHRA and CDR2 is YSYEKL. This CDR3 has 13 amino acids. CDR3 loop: CASSQSGVGGLFF. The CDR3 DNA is TGCGCCAGCAGCCAATCTGGGGTCGGGGGGCTGTTTTTT.

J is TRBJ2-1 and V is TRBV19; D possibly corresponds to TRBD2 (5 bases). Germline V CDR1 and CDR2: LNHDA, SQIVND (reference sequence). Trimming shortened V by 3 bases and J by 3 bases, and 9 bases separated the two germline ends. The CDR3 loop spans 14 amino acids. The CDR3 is CASSISSFYNEQFF. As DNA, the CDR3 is TGTGCCAGTAGTATTTCTAGCTTCTACAATGAGCAGTTCTTC.

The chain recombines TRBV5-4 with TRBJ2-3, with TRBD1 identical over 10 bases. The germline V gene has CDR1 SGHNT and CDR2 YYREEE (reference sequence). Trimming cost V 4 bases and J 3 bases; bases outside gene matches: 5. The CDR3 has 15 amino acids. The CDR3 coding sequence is TGTGCCAGCAGCCCGAGGACAGGGGGAACAGATACGCAGTATTTT. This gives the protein CASSPRTGGTDTQYF.

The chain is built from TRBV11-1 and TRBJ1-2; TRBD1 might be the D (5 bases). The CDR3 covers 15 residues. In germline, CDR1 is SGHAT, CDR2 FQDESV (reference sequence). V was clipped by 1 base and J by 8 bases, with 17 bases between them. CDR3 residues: CASSLEDAGPAGYTF. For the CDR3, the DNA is TGTGCCAGCAGCTTAGAAGACGCAGGGCCGGCGGGCTACACCTTC.

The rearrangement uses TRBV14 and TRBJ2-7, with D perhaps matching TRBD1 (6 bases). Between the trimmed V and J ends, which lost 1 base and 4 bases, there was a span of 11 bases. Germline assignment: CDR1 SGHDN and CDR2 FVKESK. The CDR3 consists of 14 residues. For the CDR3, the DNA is TGTGCCAGCAGCCAAGGTGGGACACCTTACGAGCAGTACTTC. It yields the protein CASSQGGTPYEQYF. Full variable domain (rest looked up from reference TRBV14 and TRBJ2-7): EAGVTQFPSHSVIEKGQTVTLRCDPISGHDNLYWYRRVMGKEIKFLLHFVKESKQDESGMPNNRFLAERTGGTYSTLKVQPAELEDSGVYFCASSQGGTPYEQYFGPGTRLTVT.

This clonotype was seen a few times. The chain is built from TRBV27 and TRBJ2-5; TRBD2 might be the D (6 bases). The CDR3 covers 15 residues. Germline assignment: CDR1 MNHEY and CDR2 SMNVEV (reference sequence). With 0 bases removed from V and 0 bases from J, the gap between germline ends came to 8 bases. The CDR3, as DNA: TGTGCCAGCAGTTTATCTTGGGACTACCAAGAGACCCAGTACTTC. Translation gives CASSLSWDYQETQYF.

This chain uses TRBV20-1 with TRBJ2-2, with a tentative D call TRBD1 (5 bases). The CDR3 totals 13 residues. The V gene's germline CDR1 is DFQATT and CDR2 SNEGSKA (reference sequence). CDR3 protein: CSGRQGNTGELFF. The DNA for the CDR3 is TGCAGCGGACGGCAGGGTAACACCGGGGAGCTGTTTTTT.

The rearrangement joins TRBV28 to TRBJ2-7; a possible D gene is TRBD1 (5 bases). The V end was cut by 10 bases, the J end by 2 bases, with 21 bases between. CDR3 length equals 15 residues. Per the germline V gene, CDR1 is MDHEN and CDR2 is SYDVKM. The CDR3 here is CATLNSGRATYEQYF. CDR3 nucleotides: TGTGCCACCTTGAACTCGGGCAGGGCAACCTACGAGCAGTACTTC. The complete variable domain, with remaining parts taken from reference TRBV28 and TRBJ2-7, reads DVKVTQSSRYLVKRTGEKVFLECVQDMDHENMFWYRQDPGLGLRLIYFSYDVKMKEKGDIPEGYSVSREKKERFSLILESASTNQTSMYLCATLNSGRATYEQYFGPGTRLTVT.